Here is one T cell receptor beta chain with its context. The target antigen is unknown. The data derive from a study of shared clonotypes between healthy human individuals. Only CD45RO-negative cells positively selected for CCR7 counted as naive CD8 cells, so terminally differentiated effector memory CD45RA+ cells were excluded. Whole-study results and caveats: For naive CD4 cells, around 5% of clonotypes were shared across a handful of donors. Naive subsets tended to show greater estimated richness than memory subsets. The study drew on few donors, limiting represented genetic and exposure-history diversity. It was expected that sequencing depth would affect clonotype sharing among donors.

Assay used: immunoSEQ multiplex PCR; TCRdb lists only in-frame clones, some missing. The sample comprises roughly 810,000 clones, just over 95% of which are singletons, and less than 0.25% rests with the top ten. Sequencing input: naive CD8+ T cells sorted from blood. The sequence derives from a man aged 25 to 40 in good health.

In DNA form, the CDR3 reads TGTGCCAGCAGTTTAATGCAGGCACGAGAGCAGTTCTTC. As protein: CASSLMQAREQFF. The V and J genes are TRBV27 and TRBJ2-1; D gene uncertain. With 2 bases removed from V and 10 bases from J, the gap between germline ends came to 12 bases. Germline CDR1 is MNHEY and CDR2 is SMNVEV (reference sequence). This CDR3 has 13 amino acids.